This T cell receptor (beta chain) is drawn from a study of blood T cell repertoires in COVID-19. At the level of the study: Samples of COVID-19 (acute and convalescent) were obtained from the United States, Italy and Spain.

CDR3 size: 12 residues. Trimming shortened V by 4 bases and J by 4 bases, and 7 bases separated the two germline ends. The repertoire was sequenced with immunoSEQ multiplex PCR; TCRdb's copy has only in-frame clones and lacks some. The data show 200,000 to 250,000 clones, with 82% seen just once and about 3.6% held by the top ten. The sequencing sample was made of peripheral blood. This rearrangement joins TRBV5-3 to TRBJ2-3; no definite D call. TRBV5-3 is flagged as an ORF with uncertain function. The source of this sequence is a woman older than 75 with acute or convalescent COVID-19. The CDR3 reads CARSPSPDTQYF. The CDR3, as DNA: TGTGCCAGAAGCCCCTCCCCAGATACGCAGTATTTT.